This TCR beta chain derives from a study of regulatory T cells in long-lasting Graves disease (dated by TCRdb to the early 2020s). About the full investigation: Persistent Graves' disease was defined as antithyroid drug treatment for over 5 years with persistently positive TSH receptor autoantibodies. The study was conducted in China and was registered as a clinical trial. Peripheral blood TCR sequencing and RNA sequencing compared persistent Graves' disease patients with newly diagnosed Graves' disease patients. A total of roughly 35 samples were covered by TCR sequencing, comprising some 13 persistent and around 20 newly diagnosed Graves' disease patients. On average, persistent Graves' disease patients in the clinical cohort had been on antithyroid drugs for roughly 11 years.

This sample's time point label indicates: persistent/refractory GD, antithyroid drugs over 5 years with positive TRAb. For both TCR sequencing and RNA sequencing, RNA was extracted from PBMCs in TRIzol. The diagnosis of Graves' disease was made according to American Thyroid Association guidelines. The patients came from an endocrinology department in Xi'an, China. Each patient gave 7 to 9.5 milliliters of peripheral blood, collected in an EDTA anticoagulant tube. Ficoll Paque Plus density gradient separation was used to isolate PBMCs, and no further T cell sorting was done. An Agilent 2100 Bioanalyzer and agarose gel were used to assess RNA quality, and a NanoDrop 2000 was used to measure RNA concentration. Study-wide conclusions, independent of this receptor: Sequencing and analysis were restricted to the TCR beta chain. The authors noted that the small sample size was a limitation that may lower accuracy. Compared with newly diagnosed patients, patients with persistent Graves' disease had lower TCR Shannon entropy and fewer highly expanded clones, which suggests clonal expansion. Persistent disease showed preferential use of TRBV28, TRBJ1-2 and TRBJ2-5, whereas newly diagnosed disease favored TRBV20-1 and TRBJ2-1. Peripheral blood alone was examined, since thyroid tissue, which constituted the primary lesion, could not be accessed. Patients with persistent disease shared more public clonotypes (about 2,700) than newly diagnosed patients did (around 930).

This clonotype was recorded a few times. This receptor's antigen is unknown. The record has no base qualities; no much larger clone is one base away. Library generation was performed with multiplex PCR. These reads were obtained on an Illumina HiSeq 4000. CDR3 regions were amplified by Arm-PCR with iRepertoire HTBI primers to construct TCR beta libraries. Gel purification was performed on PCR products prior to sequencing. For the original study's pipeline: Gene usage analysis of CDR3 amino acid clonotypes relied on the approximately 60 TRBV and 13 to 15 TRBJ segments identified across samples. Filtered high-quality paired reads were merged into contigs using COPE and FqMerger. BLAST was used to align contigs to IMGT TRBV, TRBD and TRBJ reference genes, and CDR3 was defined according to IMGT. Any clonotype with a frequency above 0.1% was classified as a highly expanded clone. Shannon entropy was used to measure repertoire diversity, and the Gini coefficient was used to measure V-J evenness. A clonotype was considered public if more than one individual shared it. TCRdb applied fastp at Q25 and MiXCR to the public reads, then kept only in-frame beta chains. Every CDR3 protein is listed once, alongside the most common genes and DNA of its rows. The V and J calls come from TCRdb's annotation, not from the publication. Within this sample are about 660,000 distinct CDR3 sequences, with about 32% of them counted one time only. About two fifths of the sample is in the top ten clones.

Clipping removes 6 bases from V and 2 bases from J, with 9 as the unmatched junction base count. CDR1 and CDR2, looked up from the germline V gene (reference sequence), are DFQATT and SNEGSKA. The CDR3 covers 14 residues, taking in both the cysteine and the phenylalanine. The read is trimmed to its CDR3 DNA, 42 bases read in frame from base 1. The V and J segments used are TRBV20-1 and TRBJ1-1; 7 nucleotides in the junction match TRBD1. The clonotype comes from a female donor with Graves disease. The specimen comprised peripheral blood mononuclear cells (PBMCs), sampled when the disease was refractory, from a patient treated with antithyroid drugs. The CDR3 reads CSATRDSTNTEAFF. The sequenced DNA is TGCAGTGCCACTCGGGACAGCACCAACACTGAAGCTTTCTTT.